The 30 T cell receptor beta chains below all came from one sample that was sequenced in a study of metastatic and nonmetastatic thyroid tumors (dated by TCRdb to the early 2020s). Before undergoing thyroid surgery, none of the patients had been given any kind of treatment. Libraries were prepared through PCR. Sequencing used an Illumina HiSeq 4000. TCRdb redid the processing of the public reads, applying fastp at Q25 and MiXCR, and retained in-frame beta chains. In this sample the table shows over 55,000 clones, just under 30% of which occur a single time. Jointly, the top ten make up around 15% of the sample. Sequenced input: blood. The source of these receptors is a female donor with papillary thyroid cancer or a benign thyroid nodule (not recorded which). Some clones in this sample may be carry-over from other donors' samples.

This chain uses TRBV30 with TRBJ2-1, with 8 bases that match TRBD2. The germline CDR1 and CDR2 sequences are GTSNPN and SVGIG (reference sequence). This CDR3 has 14 residues. CDR3 coding DNA: TGTGCTCAGGAAGGTCTAGCGGGTATCAATGAGCAGTTCTTC. Translation: CAQEGLAGINEQFF.

This rearrangement joins TRBV19 to TRBJ2-2; 13 positions agree with TRBD2. From germline, CDR1 is LNHDA and CDR2 SQIVND (reference sequence). V was clipped by 6 bases and J by 3 bases; unmatched bases: 4. The CDR3 is made up of 16 amino acids. The CDR3 nucleotides read TGTGCCAGTAGCCGGACTAGCGGGGGTTACACCGGGGAGCTGTTTTTT. Amino acids: CASSRTSGGYTGELFF.

The table lists this clone with a few counts. The chain has TRBV12-3 or TRBV12-4 and TRBJ2-2; D uncertain. Trimming removed 7 bases from V and 1 base from J, with 10 bases in between. This CDR3 comprises 14 residues. CDR3 amino acids: CASNRGVNTGELFF. The CDR3 nucleotides read TGTGCCAGCAACCGTGGGGTGAACACCGGGGAGCTGTTTTTT.

This clone was observed a handful of times. The junction does not match germline at one end; this may be a read error. J is TRBJ1-1 and V is TRBV6-1; D may be TRBD1 (5 bases). CDR3 length: 16 amino acids. Germline-derived CDR1 and CDR2 are MNHNS and SASEGT. The CDR3 loop reads CASIEGAGGRKTEAFF. CDR3 bases: TGTGCCAGCATTGAAGGGGCGGGAGGAAGGAAGACTGAAGCTTTCTTT.

This clone has more than one count but fewer than ten. The V gene is TRBV28, the J gene TRBJ1-2; D unresolved. The CDR3 is made up of 12 amino acids. CDR1 is MDHEN and CDR2 is SYDVKM in the germline V gene. Trimming shortened V by 3 bases and J by 3 bases, and 5 bases separated the two germline ends. The CDR3 is CASSFLDYGYTF. CDR3 in DNA: TGTGCCAGCAGTTTCTTGGACTATGGCTACACCTTC.

The J gene is TRBJ2-3, the V gene TRBV28; D is unclear. Between the trimmed V and J ends, which lost 5 bases and 6 bases, there was a span of 9 bases. The CDR3 is 12 residues long. CDR1 is MDHEN and CDR2 is SYDVKM in the germline V gene. Here the CDR3 reads CASSPLGDTQYF. The CDR3 nucleotides are TGTGCCAGCAGTCCATTAGGGGATACGCAGTATTTT.

In this sample, this clone is medium-sized (0.01 to 0.1%). The V call is TRBV19, the J call TRBJ2-1, with TRBD2 as a possible D gene (6 bases). There are 14 residues in the CDR3. Trimming removed 2 bases at V and 5 bases at J, with 10 bases between. Germline V gives CDR1 LNHDA, CDR2 SQIVND (reference sequence). The CDR3 DNA follows: TGTGCCAGTAGTATATGGGACTCTGACAATGAGCAGTTCTTC. Translated: CASSIWDSDNEQFF.

The chain couples TRBV11-2 to TRBJ2-5; 13 bases map to TRBD2. CDR1 is SGHAT and CDR2 is FQNNGV in the germline V gene. CDR3 size: 15 residues. V dropped 5 bases and J dropped 2; count of bases not matched to a gene: 2. The CDR3 DNA is TGTGCCAGCAGCGGGACTAGCGGGGATCAAGAGACCCAGTACTTC. Residues: CASSGTSGDQETQYF.

This clone was recorded once. The chain carries TRBV5-6 and TRBJ1-1; tentative D call: TRBD1 (5 bases). There are 15 residues in the CDR3. Germline loops: CDR1 SGHDT, CDR2 YYEEEE. Trimming took off 6 bases at V and 0 bases at J, with 15 bases between the two ends. CDR3 protein: CASTGEDSLNTEAFF. The CDR3 DNA is TGTGCCAGCACCGGAGAAGACAGTCTGAACACTGAAGCTTTCTTT.

CDR3 amino acids: CAWSGQADYEQYF. The CDR3 DNA reads as TGTGCCTGGAGTGGACAGGCGGACTACGAGCAGTACTTC. The chain recombines TRBV30 with TRBJ2-7, with D maybe TRBD1 (6 bases). Germline-derived CDR1 and CDR2 are GTSNPN and SVGIG (reference sequence). The V and J ends lost 1 base and 3 bases respectively, with 10 bases between them. CDR3 size: 13 residues.

The chain couples TRBV12-3 or TRBV12-4 to TRBJ2-3; 9 bases line up with TRBD2. The CDR3 consists of 14 residues. V was pared by 4 bases and J by 1 base, with 0 bases of the junction left unmatched. The CDR3 DNA sequence: TGTGCCAGCAGTTCTAGCGGGGGCACAGATACGCAGTATTTT. It yields the protein CASSSSGGTDTQYF.

The V gene is TRBV4-3, the J gene TRBJ2-2; D is tentatively TRBD1 or TRBD2 (5 bases each). The ends were cut back, 3 bases at V and 9 bases at J, with 20 bases in the middle. The germline gives CDR1 LGHNA, CDR2 YSLEER. This CDR3 spans 16 amino acids. The CDR3 here is CASSQHRDGTTWELFF. The CDR3 nucleotides read TGCGCCAGCAGCCAGCACCGGGACGGCACGACCTGGGAGCTGTTTTTT.

J is TRBJ2-7 and V is TRBV7-6; the match to TRBD2 covers 10 bases. The V and J ends lost 4 bases and 7 bases, in that order; junction bases with no gene match: 7. Germline-derived CDR1 and CDR2 are SGHVS and FNYEAQ. This CDR3 comprises 14 residues. CDR3 sequence (DNA): TGTGCCAGCAGCTCCCTAGCGGGGGTAAAGGAGCAGTACTTC. It yields the protein CASSSLAGVKEQYF.

The rearrangement uses TRBV3-1 and TRBJ2-5; 9 nucleotides agree with TRBD1. Germline assignment: CDR1 LGHDT and CDR2 YNNKEL (reference sequence). J lost 4 bases, V lost 3 bases, and 3 bases had no gene match. The CDR3 spans 14 residues. The CDR3 here is CASSQDRGVETQYF. CDR3 DNA sequence: TGTGCCAGCAGCCAGGACAGGGGAGTAGAGACCCAGTACTTC.

The rearrangement links TRBV3-1 to TRBJ2-7; TRBD1 matches at 8 bases. The V gene end was trimmed by 6 bases and the J gene end by 5 bases; junction bases not matched to a gene: 9. Per germline, CDR1 LGHDT and CDR2 YNNKEL (reference sequence). The CDR3 loop spans 14 amino acids. CDR3 residues: CASRRTGWLNEQYF. CDR3 nucleotide sequence: TGTGCCAGCAGACGGACAGGGTGGTTGAACGAGCAGTACTTC.

This chain links TRBV6-1 with TRBJ1-1, with 7 bases lining up with TRBD1. There are 15 residues in the CDR3. The junction had 10 bases not matched to a gene; V was cut back by 5 bases and J by 4 bases. Germline V CDR1 and CDR2: MNHNS, SASEGT. The CDR3 reads CASSLTGTVITEAFF. CDR3 in DNA: TGTGCCAGCAGTCTAACCGGGACAGTAATCACTGAAGCTTTCTTT.

This clone has only one observation. This chain links TRBV19 with TRBJ2-4, with 9 bases lining up with TRBD1. The CDR3 runs 14 residues. CDR1 and CDR2 from the germline V gene are LNHDA and SQIVND (reference sequence). V lost 7 bases to trimming and J lost 7 bases; unmatched junction nucleotides: 8. CDR3 coding DNA: TGTGCCAGTAATATGGACAGGGGTGGGAACATTCAGTACTTC. Its translation: CASNMDRGGNIQYF.

The chain uses TRBV19 and TRBJ2-1; 9 positions agree with TRBD1. This CDR3 is built from 15 residues. Germline loops: CDR1 LNHDA, CDR2 SQIVND (reference sequence). Losses at the gene ends were 6 bases for V and 4 bases for J; bases not matched to a gene: 7. CDR3 in amino acids: CASSLDRGSYNEQFF. The CDR3 nucleotides read TGTGCCAGTAGCTTAGACAGGGGGTCTTACAATGAGCAGTTCTTC.

A few counts support this clone. This rearrangement joins TRBV2 to TRBJ2-1; no firm D call. The V end was cut by 1 base, the J end by 10 bases, with 8 bases between. CDR1 is SNHLY and CDR2 is FYNNEI in the germline V gene. CDR3 length: 12 residues. CDR3: CASSEGAGEQFF. The CDR3 region has the DNA TGTGCCAGCAGTGAAGGGGCCGGCGAGCAGTTCTTC.

This clone was seen at least ten times. The J gene is TRBJ1-4, the V gene TRBV18; no firm D call. V was trimmed by 3 bases and J by 6 bases, leaving 14 bases between them. The CDR3 totals 15 residues. The germline V gene encodes CDR1 KGHSH and CDR2 LQKENI. The CDR3 coding sequence is TGTGCCAGCTCACCGATGAGAATTCCAGATGAAAAACTGTTTTTT. This sequence encodes CASSPMRIPDEKLFF.

This clone has a handful of counts. V usage is TRBV4-2 and J usage is TRBJ2-7; 8 bases are shared with TRBD2. The CDR3 runs to 13 residues. After removal of 7 bases from V and 7 bases from J, the junction contained 9 bases not matched to a gene. Germline V CDR1 and CDR2: LGHNA, YNFKEQ. CDR3 sequence reads: CASNSGLDGEQYF. The CDR3 nucleotides read TGTGCCAGCAACTCGGGACTAGATGGGGAGCAGTACTTC.

The genes are TRBV6-1 and TRBJ1-2, with D perhaps matching TRBD1 (6 bases). V was shortened by 6 bases and J by 8 bases, with 13 bases between the two germline ends. The CDR3 sequence is 12 residues long. Germline assignment: CDR1 MNHNS and CDR2 SASEGT. CDR3 loop: CASRNRVEGYTF. The CDR3 nucleotides read TGTGCCAGCAGAAACAGGGTCGAAGGCTACACCTTC.

There are a few counts of this clone. The chain recombines TRBV6-2 or TRBV6-3 with TRBJ2-1, with 8 bases lining up with TRBD2. The CDR3 runs to 15 residues. V shed 7 bases and J 7 bases; nucleotides not matched to a gene: 12. Per the germline V gene, CDR1 is MNHEY and CDR2 is SVGEGT. The CDR3, as DNA: TGTGCCAGCACCCGAAACAGACTAGCGAAGAATGAGCAGTTCTTC. Its protein is CASTRNRLAKNEQFF.

This chain connects TRBV11-2 to TRBJ2-2, with D hard to call. Germline values: CDR1 SGHAT, CDR2 FQNNGV. The ends were cut back, 3 bases at V and 5 bases at J, with 4 bases in the middle. The CDR3 is made up of 12 amino acids. CDR3 sequence: CASSFTTGELFF. The CDR3 nucleotides are TGTGCCAGCAGCTTTACTACCGGGGAGCTGTTTTTT.

The count of this clone is one. The chain employs TRBV7-9 and TRBJ2-2; D gene uncertain. In germline, CDR1 is SEHNR, CDR2 FQNEAQ (reference sequence). This CDR3 spans 15 amino acids. V was pared by 5 bases and J by 4 bases, with 14 bases between. CDR3 DNA: TGTGCCAGCAGCCCGGGTCAAGGTGGCACCGGGGAGCTGTTTTTT. Protein: CASSPGQGGTGELFF. The variable domain in full, with the rest retrieved from reference TRBV7-9 and TRBJ2-2, is DTGVSQNPRHKITKRGQNVTFRCDPISEHNRLYWYRQTLGQGPEFLTYFQNEAQLEKSRLLSDRFSAERPKGSFSTLEIQRTEQGDSAMYLCASSPGQGGTGELFFGEGSRLTVL.

This clone showed up just once. The rearrangement joins TRBV18 to TRBJ1-2; TRBD1 matches at 11 bases. V lost 3 bases to trimming and J lost 7 bases; unmatched junction nucleotides: 10. The CDR3 runs 16 residues. The germline V gene encodes CDR1 KGHSH and CDR2 LQKENI. Here the CDR3 DNA reads TGTGCCAGCTCACCTGGACAGGGGGCGGCATTGCTTGGCTACACCTTC. This sequence encodes CASSPGQGAALLGYTF. The full variable domain, completed using reference TRBV18 and TRBJ1-2, is NAGVMQNPRHLVRRRGQEARLRCSPMKGHSHVYWYRQLPEEGLKFMVYLQKENIIDESGMPKERFSAEFPKEGPSILRIQQVVRGDSAAYFCASSPGQGAALLGYTFGSGTRLTVV.

In its sample, this clone was seen many times. This CDR3 reads CASSLVPVGTDTQYF. The CDR3 DNA follows: TGTGCCAGCAGCTTGGTACCGGTCGGCACAGATACGCAGTATTTT. The chain carries TRBV5-4 and TRBJ2-3, with D uncertain. Germline values: CDR1 SGHNT, CDR2 YYREEE (reference sequence). CDR3 length: 15 residues. Between the trimmed V and J ends, which lost 0 bases and 1 base, there was a span of 9 bases.

This clone has more than one count but fewer than ten. The V and J genes are TRBV20-1 and TRBJ2-1, with a possible D match to TRBD2 (5 bases). Germline-derived CDR1 and CDR2 are DFQATT and SNEGSKA (reference sequence). The V end was cut by 6 bases, the J end by 4 bases, with 16 bases between. The CDR3 is made up of 14 amino acids. The CDR3 nucleotides are TGCAGTGCCCGAAACGGGGAACGTTACAATGAGCAGTTCTTC. Protein product: CSARNGERYNEQFF.

The gene calls are TRBV7-8 and TRBJ1-2, with D unclear. V was pared by 5 bases and J by 4 bases, with 11 bases between. This CDR3 comprises 13 residues. Germline CDR1 reads SGHVS; CDR2 reads FQNEAQ. The CDR3 sequence is CASSLLEGYGYTF. The CDR3 region has the DNA TGTGCCAGCAGCCTACTCGAAGGCTATGGCTACACCTTC.

This clone was detected a few times. The J gene is TRBJ2-2, the V gene TRBV27; 7 bases are a match to TRBD2. Germline V lookup: CDR1 MNHEY, CDR2 SMNVEV (reference sequence). This CDR3 comprises 17 residues. The J segment lost 1 base and the V segment lost 3 bases, leaving 8 bases of the junction unmatched. This CDR3 reads CASSFSGVAGNTGELFF. The CDR3 DNA follows: TGTGCCAGCAGTTTCTCCGGGGTAGCGGGGAACACCGGGGAGCTGTTTTTT.